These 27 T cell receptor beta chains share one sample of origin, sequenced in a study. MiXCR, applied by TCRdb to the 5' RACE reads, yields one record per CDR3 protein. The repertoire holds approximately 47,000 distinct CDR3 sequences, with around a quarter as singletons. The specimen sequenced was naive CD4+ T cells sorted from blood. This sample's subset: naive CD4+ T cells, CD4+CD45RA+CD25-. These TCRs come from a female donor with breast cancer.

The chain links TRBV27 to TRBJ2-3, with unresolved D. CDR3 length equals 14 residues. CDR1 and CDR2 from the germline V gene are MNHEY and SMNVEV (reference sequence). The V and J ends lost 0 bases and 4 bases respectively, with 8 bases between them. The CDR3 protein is CASSLSLYADTQYF. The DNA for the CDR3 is TGTGCCAGCAGTTTATCCTTATACGCAGATACGCAGTATTTT.

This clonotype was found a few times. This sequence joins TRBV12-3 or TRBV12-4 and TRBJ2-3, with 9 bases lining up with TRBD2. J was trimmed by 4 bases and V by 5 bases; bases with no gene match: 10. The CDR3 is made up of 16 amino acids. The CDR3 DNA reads TGTGCCAGCAGTCTACTCCCGGGACTAGCCGCAGATACGCAGTATTTT. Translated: CASSLLPGLAADTQYF.

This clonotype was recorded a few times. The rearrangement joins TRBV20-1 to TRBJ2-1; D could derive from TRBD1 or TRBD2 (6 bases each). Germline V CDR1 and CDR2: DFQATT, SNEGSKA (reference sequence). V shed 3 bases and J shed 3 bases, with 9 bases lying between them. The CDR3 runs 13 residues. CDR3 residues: CSASGGHYNEQFF. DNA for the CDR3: TGCAGTGCTAGTGGGGGGCACTACAATGAGCAGTTCTTC.

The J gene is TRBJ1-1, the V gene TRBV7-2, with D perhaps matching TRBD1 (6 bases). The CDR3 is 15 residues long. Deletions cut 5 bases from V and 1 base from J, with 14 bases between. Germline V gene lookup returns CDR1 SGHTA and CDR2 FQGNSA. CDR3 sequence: CASSVPGARNTEAFF. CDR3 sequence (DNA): TGTGCCAGCAGCGTCCCAGGGGCTCGGAACACTGAAGCTTTCTTT.

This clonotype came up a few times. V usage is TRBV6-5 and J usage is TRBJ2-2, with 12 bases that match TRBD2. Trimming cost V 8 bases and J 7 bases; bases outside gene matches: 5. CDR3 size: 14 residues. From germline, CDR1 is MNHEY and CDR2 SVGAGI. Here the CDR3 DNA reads TGTGCCAGCGGTCGACTAGCGGGAGTCGGGGAGCTGTTTTTT. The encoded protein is CASGRLAGVGELFF.

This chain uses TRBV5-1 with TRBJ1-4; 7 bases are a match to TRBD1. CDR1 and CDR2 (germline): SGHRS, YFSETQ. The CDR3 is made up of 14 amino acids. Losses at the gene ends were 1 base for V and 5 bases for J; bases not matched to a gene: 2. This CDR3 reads CASSLRGGNEKLFF. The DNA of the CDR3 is TGCGCCAGCAGCTTGAGAGGGGGCAATGAAAAACTGTTTTTT.

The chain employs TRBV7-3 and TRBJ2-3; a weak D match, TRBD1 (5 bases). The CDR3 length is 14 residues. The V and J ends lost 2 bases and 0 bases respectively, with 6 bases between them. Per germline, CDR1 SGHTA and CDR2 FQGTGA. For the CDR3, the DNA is TGTGCCAGCAGCTTAGACAGAAGCACAGATACGCAGTATTTT. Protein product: CASSLDRSTDTQYF.

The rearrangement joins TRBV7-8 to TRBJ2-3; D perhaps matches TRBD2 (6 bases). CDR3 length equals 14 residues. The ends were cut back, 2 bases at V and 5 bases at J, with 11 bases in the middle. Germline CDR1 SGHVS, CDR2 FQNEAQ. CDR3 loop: CASSLIGGRDTQYF. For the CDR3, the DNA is TGTGCCAGCAGCTTAATCGGGGGAAGAGATACGCAGTATTTT.

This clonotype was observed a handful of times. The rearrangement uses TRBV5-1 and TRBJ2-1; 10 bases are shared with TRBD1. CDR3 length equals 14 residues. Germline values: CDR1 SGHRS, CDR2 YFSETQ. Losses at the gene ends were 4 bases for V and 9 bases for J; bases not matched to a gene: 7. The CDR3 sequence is CASSGGQGVGEQFF. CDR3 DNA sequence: TGCGCCAGCAGCGGCGGACAGGGGGTCGGTGAGCAGTTCTTC.

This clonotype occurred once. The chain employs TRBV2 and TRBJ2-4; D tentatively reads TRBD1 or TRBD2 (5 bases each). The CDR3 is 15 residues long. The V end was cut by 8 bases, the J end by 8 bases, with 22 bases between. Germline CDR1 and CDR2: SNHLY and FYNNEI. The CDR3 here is CASGSGTATLYIQYF. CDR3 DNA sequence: TGTGCCAGCGGCTCGGGGACGGCAACATTATACATTCAGTACTTC.

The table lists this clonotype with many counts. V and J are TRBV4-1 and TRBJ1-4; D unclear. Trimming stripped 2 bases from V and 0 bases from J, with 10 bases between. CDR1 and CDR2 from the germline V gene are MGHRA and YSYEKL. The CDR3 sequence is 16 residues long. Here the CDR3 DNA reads TGCGCCAGCAGCCAAACCAATGCGGCAACTAATGAAAAACTGTTTTTT. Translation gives CASSQTNAATNEKLFF.

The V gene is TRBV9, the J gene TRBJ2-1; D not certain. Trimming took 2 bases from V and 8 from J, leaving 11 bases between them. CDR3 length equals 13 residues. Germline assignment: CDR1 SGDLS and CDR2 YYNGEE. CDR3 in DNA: TGTGCCAGCAGCGTCGAGGTTTGGGATGAGCAGTTCTTC. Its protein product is CASSVEVWDEQFF.

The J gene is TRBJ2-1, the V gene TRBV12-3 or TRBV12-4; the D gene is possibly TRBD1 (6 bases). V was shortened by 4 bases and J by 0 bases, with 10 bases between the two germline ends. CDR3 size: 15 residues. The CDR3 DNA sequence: TGTGCCAGCAGTTCACAGGGAAGCTCCTACAATGAGCAGTTCTTC. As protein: CASSSQGSSYNEQFF.

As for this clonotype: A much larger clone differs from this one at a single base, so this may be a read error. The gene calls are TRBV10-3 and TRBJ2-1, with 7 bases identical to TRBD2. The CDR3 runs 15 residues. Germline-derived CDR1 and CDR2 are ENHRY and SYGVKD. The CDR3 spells CAISGSGGPNNEQLF. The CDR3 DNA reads TGTGCCATCAGTGGTTCGGGGGGACCGAACAATGAGCAGCTCTTC.

CDR3 sequence: CASSVSEGNQPQHF. The CDR3 DNA follows: TGTGCCAGCAGCGTATCAGAAGGAAATCAGCCCCAGCATTTT. The chain recombines TRBV7-2 with TRBJ1-5; D not resolved. Germline loops: CDR1 SGHTA, CDR2 FQGNSA. CDR3 length: 14 amino acids. Trimming shortened V by 5 bases and J by 4 bases, and 12 bases separated the two germline ends.

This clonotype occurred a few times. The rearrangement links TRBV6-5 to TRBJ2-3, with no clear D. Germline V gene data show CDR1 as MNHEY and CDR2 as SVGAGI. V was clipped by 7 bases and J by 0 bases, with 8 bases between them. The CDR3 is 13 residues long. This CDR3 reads CASKRFSTDTQYF. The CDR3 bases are TGTGCCAGCAAAAGGTTTAGCACAGATACGCAGTATTTT.

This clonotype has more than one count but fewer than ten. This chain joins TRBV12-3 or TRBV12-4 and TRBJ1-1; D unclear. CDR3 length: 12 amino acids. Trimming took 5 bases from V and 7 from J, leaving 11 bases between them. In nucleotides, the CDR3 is TGTGCCAGCAGTGCGACCGAGCTTGAAGCTTTCTTT. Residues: CASSATELEAFF.

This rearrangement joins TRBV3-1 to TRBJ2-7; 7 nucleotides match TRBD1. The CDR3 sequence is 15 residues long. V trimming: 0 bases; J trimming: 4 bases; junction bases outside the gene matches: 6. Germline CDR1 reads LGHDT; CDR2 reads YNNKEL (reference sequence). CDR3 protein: CASSQDLGQAYEQYF. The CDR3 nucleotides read TGTGCCAGCAGCCAAGATCTCGGACAGGCGTACGAGCAGTACTTC.

For the CDR3, the DNA is TGCGCCAGCAGCAGTACAGACGTAGGGCTAGCGGAACGTTCTAGCACAGATACGCAGTATTTT. It encodes CASSSTDVGLAERSSTDTQYF. This chain uses TRBV4-1 with TRBJ2-3; 7 bases are shared with TRBD2. CDR3 size: 21 residues. The J segment lost 0 bases and the V segment lost 5 bases, leaving 23 bases of the junction unmatched. Germline CDR1 is MGHRA and CDR2 is YSYEKL.

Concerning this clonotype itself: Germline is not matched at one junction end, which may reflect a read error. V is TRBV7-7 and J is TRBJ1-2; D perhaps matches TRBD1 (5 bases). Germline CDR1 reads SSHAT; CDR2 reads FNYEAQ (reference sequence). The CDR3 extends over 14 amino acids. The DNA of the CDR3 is TGTGCTAGCAGCTTAGTGATCCAGGGCCGTGGCTACACCTTC. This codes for CASSLVIQGRGYTF.

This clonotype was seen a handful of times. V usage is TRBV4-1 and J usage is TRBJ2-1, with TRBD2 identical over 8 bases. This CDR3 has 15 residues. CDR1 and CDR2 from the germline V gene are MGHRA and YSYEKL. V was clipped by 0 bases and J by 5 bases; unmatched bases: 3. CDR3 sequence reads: CASSQDTSGHNEQFF. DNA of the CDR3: TGCGCCAGCAGCCAAGACACTAGCGGCCACAATGAGCAGTTCTTC.

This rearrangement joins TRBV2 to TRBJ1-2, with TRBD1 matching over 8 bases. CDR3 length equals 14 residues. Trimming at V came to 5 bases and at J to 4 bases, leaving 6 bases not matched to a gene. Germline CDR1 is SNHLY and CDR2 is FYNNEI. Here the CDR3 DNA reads TGTGCCAGCAGTTTACAGGGGGGTGGCTATGGCTACACCTTC. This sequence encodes CASSLQGGGYGYTF.

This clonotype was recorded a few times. Here the CDR3 DNA reads TGTGCCATCAGTGAGTGGGCATCGGTAACCTACGAGCAGTACTTC. It codes for CAISEWASVTYEQYF. The rearrangement joins TRBV10-3 to TRBJ2-7; D is ambiguous. Germline CDR1 is ENHRY and CDR2 is SYGVKD. Trimming pared 1 base from V and 2 bases from J, leaving 12 bases between. CDR3 length equals 15 residues.

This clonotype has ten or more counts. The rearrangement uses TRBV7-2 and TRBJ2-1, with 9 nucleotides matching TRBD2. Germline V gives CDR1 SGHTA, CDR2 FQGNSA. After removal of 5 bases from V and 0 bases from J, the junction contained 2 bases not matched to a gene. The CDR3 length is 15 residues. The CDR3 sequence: CASSNSGSSYNEQFF. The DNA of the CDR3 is TGTGCCAGCAGCAATAGCGGGAGCTCCTACAATGAGCAGTTCTTC.

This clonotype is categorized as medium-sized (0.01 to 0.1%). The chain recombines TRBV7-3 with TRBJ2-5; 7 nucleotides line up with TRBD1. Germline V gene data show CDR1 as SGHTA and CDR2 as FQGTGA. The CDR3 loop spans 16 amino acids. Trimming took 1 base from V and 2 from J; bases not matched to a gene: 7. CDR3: CASSLKPRQGQETQYF. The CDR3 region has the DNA TGTGCCAGCAGCTTAAAACCGAGACAGGGACAAGAGACCCAGTACTTC. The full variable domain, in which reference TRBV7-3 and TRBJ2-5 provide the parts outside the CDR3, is GAGVSQTPSNKVTEKGKYVELRCDPISGHTALYWYRQSLGQGPEFLIYFQGTGAADDSGLPNDRFFAVRPEGSVSTLKIQRTERGDSAVYLCASSLKPRQGQETQYFGPGTRLLVL.

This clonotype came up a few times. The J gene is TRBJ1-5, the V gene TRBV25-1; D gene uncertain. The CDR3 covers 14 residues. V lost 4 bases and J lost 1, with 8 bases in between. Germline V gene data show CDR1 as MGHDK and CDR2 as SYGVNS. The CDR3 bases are TGTGCCAGCAGTGTTTCGGGGAGCAATCAGCCCCAGCATTTT. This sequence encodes CASSVSGSNQPQHF.

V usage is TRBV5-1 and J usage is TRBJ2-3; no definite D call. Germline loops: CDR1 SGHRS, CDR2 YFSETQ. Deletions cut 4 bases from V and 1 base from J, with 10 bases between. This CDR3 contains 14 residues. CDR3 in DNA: TGCGCCAGCAGCACGGAACTACGCACAGATACGCAGTATTTT. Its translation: CASSTELRTDTQYF.